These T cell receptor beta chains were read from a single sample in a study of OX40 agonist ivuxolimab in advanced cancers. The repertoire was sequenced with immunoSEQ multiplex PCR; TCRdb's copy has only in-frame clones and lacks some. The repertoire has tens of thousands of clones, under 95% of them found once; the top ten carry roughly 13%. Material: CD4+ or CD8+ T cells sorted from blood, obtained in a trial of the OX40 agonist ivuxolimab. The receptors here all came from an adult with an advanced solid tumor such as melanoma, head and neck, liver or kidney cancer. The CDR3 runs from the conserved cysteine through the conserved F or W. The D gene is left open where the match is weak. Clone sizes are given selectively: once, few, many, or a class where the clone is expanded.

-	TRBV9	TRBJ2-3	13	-	TGTGCCAGCAGCGTAGGGGTCACAGATACGCAGTATTTT	CASSVGVTDTQYF
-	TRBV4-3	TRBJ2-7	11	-	TGCGCCAGCAGTACGGGTTACGAGCAGTACTTC	CASSTGYEQYF
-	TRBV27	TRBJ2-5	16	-	TGTGCCAGCAGTTCTACAGGCTTTCCCCCGCATGAGACCCAGTACTTC	CASSSTGFPPHETQYF
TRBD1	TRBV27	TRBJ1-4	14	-	TGTGCCAGCAGAACGACAGGGGGCCATGAAAAACTGTTTTTT	CASRTTGGHEKLFF
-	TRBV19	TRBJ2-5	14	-	TGTGCCAGTAGTATTAGAGACGGACCCGAGACCCAGTACTTC	CASSIRDGPETQYF
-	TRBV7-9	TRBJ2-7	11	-	TGTGCCAGCAGCACAGGGAACGAGCAGTACTTC	CASSTGNEQYF
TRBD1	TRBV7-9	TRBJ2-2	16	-	TGTGCCAGCAGCGGCCGGGACAGGGGAACCACCGGGGAGCTGTTTTTT	CASSGRDRGTTGELFF
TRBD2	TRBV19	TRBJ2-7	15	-	TGTGCCAGTAGTATAGCAGCGGGAGGTTTCTACGAGCAGTACTTC	CASSIAAGGFYEQYF
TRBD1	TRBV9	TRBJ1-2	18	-	TGTGCCAGCAGCGTCTCGAGGGACAGGGCCATTGGGTACTATGGCTACACCTTC	CASSVSRDRAIGYYGYTF
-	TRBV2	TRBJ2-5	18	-	TGTGCCAGCAGTGAATTAGGCGCCGGGACACCCAAGGGAGAGACCCAGTACTTC	CASSELGAGTPKGETQYF
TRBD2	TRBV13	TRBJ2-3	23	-	TGTGCCAGCAGCTCCCGCAATTACCACCCAGATCTCGGGGCGGGAGATAGTGCAGATACGCAGTATTTT	CASSSRNYHPDLGAGDSADTQYF
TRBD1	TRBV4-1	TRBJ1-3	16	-	TGCGCCAGCAGCCAAGGGGACGACAGGGGGAGAAACACCATATATTTT	CASSQGDDRGRNTIYF
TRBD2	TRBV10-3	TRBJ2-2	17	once	TGTGCCATCAGTGAGGTGCTGCGGGAGCTGTACACCGGGGAGCTGTTTTTT	CAISEVLRELYTGELFF
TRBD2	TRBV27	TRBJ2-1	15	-	TGTGCCAGCAGTTTATCGAGCGGGAGGATGGATGAGCAGTTCTTC	CASSLSSGRMDEQFF
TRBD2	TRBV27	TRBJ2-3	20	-	TGTGCCAGCAGTGAATACCCCCCCGGGGAGCGGGAGTTGGACACAGATACGCAGTATTTT	CASSEYPPGERELDTDTQYF
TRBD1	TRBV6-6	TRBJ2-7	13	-	TGTGCCAGCAGCCGGGACAGGGCCTACGAGCAGTACTTC	CASSRDRAYEQYF
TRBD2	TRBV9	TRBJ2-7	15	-	TGTGCCAGCAGCCCAGGACTAGCGGTCACCTACGAGCAGTACTTC	CASSPGLAVTYEQYF
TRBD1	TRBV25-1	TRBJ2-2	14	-	TGTGCCAGCAGTGACAGGGGGAGCACCGGGGAGCTGTTTTTT	CASSDRGSTGELFF
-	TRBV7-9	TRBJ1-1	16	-	TGTGCCAGCAGCAACCGGAATGGCTCTTGGGACACTGAAGCTTTCTTT	CASSNRNGSWDTEAFF
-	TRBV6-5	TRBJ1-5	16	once	TGTGCCAGCAGGTACAGGGCCTCCAATAGCAATCAGCCCCAGCATTTT	CASRYRASNSNQPQHF
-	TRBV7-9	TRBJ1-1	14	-	TGTGCCAGCAGCTTAGGGGGGGCGAGTACTGAAGCTTTCTTT	CASSLGGASTEAFF
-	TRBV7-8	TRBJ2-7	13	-	TGTGCCAGCAGCTTAGATTCCCTTTACGAGCAGTACTTC	CASSLDSLYEQYF
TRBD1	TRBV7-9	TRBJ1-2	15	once	TGTGCCAGCAGCTCGCGACAGGGTAGGAACTATGGCTACACCTTC	CASSSRQGRNYGYTF
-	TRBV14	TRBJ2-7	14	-	TGTGCCAGCAGCCCGGGGACGGGATCCTACGAGCAGTACTTC	CASSPGTGSYEQYF
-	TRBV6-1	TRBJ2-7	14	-	TGTGCCAGCAGTTCCTTCGGGACGGAATACGAGCAGTACTTC	CASSSFGTEYEQYF
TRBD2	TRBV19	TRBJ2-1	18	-	TGTGCCAGTAGAGGCATGGGACTAGCGGGAGATACCTACAATGAGCAGTTCTTC	CASRGMGLAGDTYNEQFF
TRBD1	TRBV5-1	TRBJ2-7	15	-	TGCGCCAGCAGCTCCCCGGGACAGGGGACCCACGAGCAGTACTTC	CASSSPGQGTHEQYF
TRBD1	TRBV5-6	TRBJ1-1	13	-	TGTGCCAGCAGCTTCGCAGGGGGCACTGAAGCTTTCTTT	CASSFAGGTEAFF
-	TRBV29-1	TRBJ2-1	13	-	TGCAGCGTTGTCGGACAGCGGAACAATGAGCAGTTCTTC	CSVVGQRNNEQFF
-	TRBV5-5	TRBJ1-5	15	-	TGTGCCAGCAGCTCGACGGGTAATAGCAATCAGCCCCAGCATTTT	CASSSTGNSNQPQHF
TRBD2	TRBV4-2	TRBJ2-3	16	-	TGTGCCAGCAGCCAAGAGCCGGGACTAGCGGGAGATACGCAGTATTTT	CASSQEPGLAGDTQYF
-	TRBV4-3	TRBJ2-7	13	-	TGCGCCAGCAGCCAAGGGACTACCTACGAGCAGTACTTC	CASSQGTTYEQYF
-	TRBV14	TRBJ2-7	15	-	TGTGCCAGCAGCCAAGATCTTGCTACCTACTACGAGCAGTACTTC	CASSQDLATYYEQYF
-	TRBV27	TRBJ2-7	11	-	TGTGCCAGCAGTTATGAAGGAACCCCGTACTTC	CASSYEGTPYF
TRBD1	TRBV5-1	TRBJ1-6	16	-	TGCGCCAGCAGCCCCGGGACAGGGGGCGGTAATTCACCCCTCCACTTT	CASSPGTGGGNSPLHF
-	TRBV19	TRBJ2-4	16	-	TGTGCCAGTAGTGGATCAGCTAACGTAGCCAAAAACATTCAGTACTTC	CASSGSANVAKNIQYF
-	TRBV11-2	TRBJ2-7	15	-	TGTGCCAGCAGCTTAGACGGTCCGCAATTCTTAGTGCAGTACTTC	CASSLDGPQFLVQYF
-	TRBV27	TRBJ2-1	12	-	TGTGCCAGCAGCGGGAACTACAATGAGCAGTTCTTC	CASSGNYNEQFF
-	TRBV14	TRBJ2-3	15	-	TGTGCCAGCAGCCCCCTTGGGACTAGCACAGATACGCAGTATTTT	CASSPLGTSTDTQYF
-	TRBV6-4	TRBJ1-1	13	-	TGTGCCAGCAGTGACTCATTGGAGGGTGAAGCTTTCTTT	CASSDSLEGEAFF
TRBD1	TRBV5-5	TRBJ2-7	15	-	TGTGCCAGCAGCCGGGCCGGGACAGGGGCCTACGAGCAGTACTTC	CASSRAGTGAYEQYF
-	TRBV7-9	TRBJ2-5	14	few	TGTGCCAGCAGCTTAGCGCTCAAGGAAGAGACCCAGTACTTC	CASSLALKEETQYF
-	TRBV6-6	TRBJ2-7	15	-	TGTGCCAGCAGTTACTCGTCCCAGGTCACCTACGAGCAGTACTTC	CASSYSSQVTYEQYF
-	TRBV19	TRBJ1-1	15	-	TGTGCCAGTAGTATAGGAGTAGGAATGCACACTGAAGCTTTCTTT	CASSIGVGMHTEAFF
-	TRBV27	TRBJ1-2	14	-	TGTGCCAGCAGTCCCTCCGGGAGAACAAATGGCTACACCTTC	CASSPSGRTNGYTF
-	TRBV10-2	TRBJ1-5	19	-	TGCGCCAGCAGTGATCAATTGACCCGCCGACTGGGTAGCAATCAGCCCCAGCATTTT	CASSDQLTRRLGSNQPQHF
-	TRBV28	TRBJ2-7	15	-	TGTGCCAGCAGTCCCCCTGGCTCCGTACGCGACGAGCAGTACTTC	CASSPPGSVRDEQYF
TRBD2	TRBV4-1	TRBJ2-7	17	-	TGCGCCAGCAGCCAAGATAGGGAGACTAGCGGGCTCTACGAGCAGTACTTC	CASSQDRETSGLYEQYF
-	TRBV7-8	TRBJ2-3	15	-	TGTGCCAGCAGCTTACTTAATCGGGGCACAGATACGCAGTATTTT	CASSLLNRGTDTQYF
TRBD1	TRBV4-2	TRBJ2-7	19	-	TGTGCCAGCAGCCAAATGCCAGGGGGCTTAGAGGGTGGGCTTTACGAGCAGTACTTC	CASSQMPGGLEGGLYEQYF
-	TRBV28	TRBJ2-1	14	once	TGTGCCAGCAGTGTACACACGGCCGACAATGAGCAGTTCTTC	CASSVHTADNEQFF
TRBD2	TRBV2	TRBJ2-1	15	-	TGTGCCAGCCCCGGACTAGCGGTATCCTACAATGAGCAGTTCTTC	CASPGLAVSYNEQFF
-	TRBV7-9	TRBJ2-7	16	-	TGTGCCAGCAGCTTAATTAGCGTAGGAGGGTCCTACGAGCAGTACTTC	CASSLISVGGSYEQYF